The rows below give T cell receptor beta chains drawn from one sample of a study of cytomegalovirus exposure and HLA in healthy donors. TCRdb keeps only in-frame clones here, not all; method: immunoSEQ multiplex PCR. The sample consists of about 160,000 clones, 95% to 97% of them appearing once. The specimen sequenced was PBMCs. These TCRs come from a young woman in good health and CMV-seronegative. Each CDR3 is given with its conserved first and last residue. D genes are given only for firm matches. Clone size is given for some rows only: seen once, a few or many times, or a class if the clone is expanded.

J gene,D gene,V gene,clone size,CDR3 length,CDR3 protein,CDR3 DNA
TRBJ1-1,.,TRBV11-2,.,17,CASSSSWPKSGYTEAFF,TGTGCCAGCAGCTCTAGCTGGCCCAAATCGGGTTACACTGAAGCTTTCTTT
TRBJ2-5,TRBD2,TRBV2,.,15,CASSESPSGGETQYF,TGTGCCAGCAGTGAATCCCCTAGCGGGGGAGAGACCCAGTACTTC
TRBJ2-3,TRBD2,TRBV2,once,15,CASRVTSGPTDTQYF,TGTGCCAGCAGGGTGACTAGCGGGCCCACAGATACGCAGTATTTT
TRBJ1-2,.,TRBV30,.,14,CAWSEGGKDYGYTF,TGTGCCTGGAGTGAGGGGGGGAAGGACTATGGCTACACCTTC
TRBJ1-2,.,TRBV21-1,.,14,CASSPRVKGGGYTF,TGTGCCAGCAGCCCCCGGGTCAAAGGGGGAGGCTACACCTTC
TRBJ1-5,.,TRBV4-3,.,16,CASSQDTGLGYQPQHF,TGCGCCAGCAGCCAAGACACAGGGCTAGGGTATCAGCCCCAGCATTTT
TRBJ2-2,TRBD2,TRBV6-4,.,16,CASSDSGLADTGELFF,TGTGCCAGCAGTGACTCGGGACTAGCGGACACCGGGGAGCTGTTTTTT
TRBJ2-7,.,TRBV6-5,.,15,CASSYSVGMAGEQYF,TGTGCCAGCAGTTACTCGGTTGGGATGGCGGGCGAGCAGTACTTC
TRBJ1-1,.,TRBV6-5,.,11,CASSYLGAAFF,TGTGCCAGCAGTTACCTGGGGGCGGCTTTCTTT
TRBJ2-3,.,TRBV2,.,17,CASSAGYQQGSTDTQYF,TGTGCCAGCAGTGCAGGTTACCAACAGGGTAGCACAGATACGCAGTATTTT
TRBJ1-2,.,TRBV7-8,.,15,CASRPTRRSVDGYTF,TGTGCCAGCAGGCCTACTCGCAGAAGCGTGGATGGCTACACCTTC
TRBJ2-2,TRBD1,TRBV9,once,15,CASSAQGALTGELFF,TGTGCCAGCAGCGCGCAGGGGGCGCTCACCGGGGAGCTGTTTTTT
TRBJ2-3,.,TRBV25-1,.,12,CASSVREDTQYF,TGTGCCAGCAGTGTTAGGGAGGATACGCAGTATTTT
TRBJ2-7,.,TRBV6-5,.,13,CASSYSSSYEQYF,TGTGCCAGCAGTTACTCGTCTAGCTACGAGCAGTACTTC
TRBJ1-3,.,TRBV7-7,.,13,CASSSGSGNTIYF,TGTGCTAGCAGCTCCGGGTCCGGAAACACCATATATTTT
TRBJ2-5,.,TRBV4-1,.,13,CASGNRDQETQYF,TGCGCCAGCGGAAACAGAGACCAAGAGACCCAGTACTTC
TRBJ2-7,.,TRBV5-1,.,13,CASSPGSTYEQYF,TGCGCCAGCAGCCCCGGGTCTACCTACGAGCAGTACTTC
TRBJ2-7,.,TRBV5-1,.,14,CASSLVDSYYEQYF,TGCGCCAGCAGCTTGGTGGACAGCTACTACGAGCAGTACTTC
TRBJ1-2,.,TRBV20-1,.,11,CSATTVWGYTF,TGCAGTGCTACGACAGTGTGGGGCTACACCTTC
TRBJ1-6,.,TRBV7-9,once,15,CASSQGGYRNSPLHF,TGTGCCAGCAGCCAAGGGGGATATAGAAATTCACCCCTCCACTTT
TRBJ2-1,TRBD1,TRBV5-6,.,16,CASSAQWRGGEDEQFF,TGTGCCAGCAGCGCCCAATGGAGAGGGGGCGAGGATGAGCAGTTCTTC
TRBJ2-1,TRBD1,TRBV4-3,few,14,CASSQSARGHEQFF,TGCGCCAGCAGCCAGTCCGCCAGGGGGCATGAGCAGTTCTTC
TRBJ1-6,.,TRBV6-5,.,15,CASNLNRVADSPLHF,TGTGCCAGCAACTTAAACAGGGTAGCTGATTCACCCCTCCACTTT
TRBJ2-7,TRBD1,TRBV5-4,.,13,CASGDRVVGEQYF,TGTGCCAGCGGGGACAGGGTAGTAGGCGAGCAGTACTTC
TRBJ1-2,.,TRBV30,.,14,CAWISGFSNYGYTF,TGTGCCTGGATTAGCGGGTTCTCCAACTATGGCTACACCTTC
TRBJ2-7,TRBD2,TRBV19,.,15,CASSTQEGLAYEQYF,TGTGCCAGTAGTACCCAGGAGGGACTAGCCTACGAGCAGTACTTC
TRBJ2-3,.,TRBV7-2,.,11,CASGTTDTQYF,TGTGCCAGCGGCACCACAGATACGCAGTATTTT
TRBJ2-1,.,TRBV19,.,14,CASHRRFSYNEQFF,TGTGCCAGCCACCGGAGGTTCTCCTACAATGAGCAGTTCTTC
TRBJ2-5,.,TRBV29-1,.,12,CSATEKQETQYF,TGCAGCGCCACCGAGAAACAAGAGACCCAGTACTTC
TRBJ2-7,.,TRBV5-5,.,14,CASSSTGLAYEQYF,TGTGCCAGCAGCTCTACAGGGTTAGCCTACGAGCAGTACTTC
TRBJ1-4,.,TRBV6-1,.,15,CASSVTVDGVEKLFF,TGTGCCAGCAGTGTCACAGTAGACGGGGTGGAAAAACTGTTTTTT
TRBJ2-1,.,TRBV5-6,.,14,CASRLMDWNNEQFF,TGTGCCAGCAGACTGATGGACTGGAACAATGAGCAGTTCTTC
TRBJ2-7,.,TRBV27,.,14,CASSLAGNSYEQYF,TGTGCCAGCAGTTTGGCAGGGAACTCCTACGAGCAGTACTTC
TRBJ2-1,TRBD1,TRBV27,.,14,CASSSDRVRDEQFF,TGTGCCAGCAGTTCTGACAGGGTGAGGGATGAGCAGTTCTTC
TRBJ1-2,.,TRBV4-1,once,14,CASSQESVGNGYTF,TGCGCCAGCAGCCAAGAAAGCGTAGGAAATGGCTACACCTTC
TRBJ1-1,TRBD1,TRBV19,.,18,CASIQSDRGQRRNTEAFF,TGTGCCAGTATCCAAAGCGACAGGGGGCAAAGGAGGAACACTGAAGCTTTCTTT
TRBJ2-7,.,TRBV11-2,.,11,CASSVTYEQYF,TGTGCCAGCAGCGTAACCTACGAGCAGTACTTC
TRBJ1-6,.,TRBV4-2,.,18,CASSQDLWGRSYNSPLHF,TGTGCCAGCAGCCAAGATCTTTGGGGCAGGAGTTATAATTCACCCCTCCACTTT
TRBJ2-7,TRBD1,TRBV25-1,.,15,CASRPAGTGGAEQYF,TGTGCCAGCAGGCCTGCGGGGACAGGGGGCGCGGAGCAGTACTTC
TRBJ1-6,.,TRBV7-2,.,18,CASSLEFGSVAYNSPLHF,TGTGCCAGCAGCTTAGAGTTTGGCAGCGTAGCCTATAATTCACCCCTCCACTTT
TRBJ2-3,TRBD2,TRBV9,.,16,CASSVTVGGSTDTQYF,TGTGCCAGCAGCGTAACTGTGGGGGGGAGCACAGATACGCAGTATTTT
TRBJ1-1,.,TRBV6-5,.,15,CASSYSLQGNTEAFF,TGTGCCAGCAGTTATAGCCTACAGGGGAACACTGAAGCTTTCTTT
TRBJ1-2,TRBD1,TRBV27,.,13,CASGSGGDYGYTF,TGTGCCAGCGGGTCAGGGGGCGACTATGGCTACACCTTC